This T cell receptor beta chain came from a study of T cell repertoires and HLA-DP antigens. Some clones are missing from TCRdb's copy, which holds only in-frame ones; the method was immunoSEQ multiplex PCR. The repertoire includes roughly 70,000 clones, just under 80% of them detected once, and about 1.4% sits in the top ten. The CDR3 is 15 residues long. The J segment lost 4 bases and the V segment lost 0 bases, leaving 6 bases of the junction unmatched. Germline lookup yields CDR1 SGHDT and CDR2 YYEEEE. This clone was detected once. Its target is not known. The sample was CD4+ T cells from PBMCs. The receptor was isolated from a man between 60 and 70 years old in good health and CMV-seronegative. The V and J genes are TRBV5-6 and TRBJ1-2; the match to TRBD1 covers 7 bases. The CDR3 bases are TGTGCCAGCAGCTTGGGGACAGGCGGGAGCTATGGCTACACCTTC. Its protein is CASSLGTGGSYGYTF.